The rows below give T cell receptor beta chains drawn from one sample of a study of read filtering for tumor transcriptome and immune sequencing. TCRdb processed the reads anew with MiXCR; each CDR3 protein has one entry. The data contain tens of thousands of distinct CDR3 sequences, about a fifth of them singletons. Sample: a population of CD138-negative cells sorted from bone marrow. The receptors here all came from a donor aged 40 or older with multiple myeloma. Both conserved end residues are part of each CDR3. Fields, in order: clone size, D gene, J gene, V gene, CDR3 protein, CDR3 DNA. The D gene is left open where the match is weak. Clone size is stated in some rows and not others, as once, few, many or a class when expanded.

>many|TRBD2|TRBJ2-3|TRBV7-3
CASSLIPGGSDTQYF
TGTGCCAGCAGCTTAATTCCGGGGGGATCAGATACGCAGTATTTT
>.|TRBD2|TRBJ2-5|TRBV28
CASSSSSGGHQETQYF
TGTGCCAGCAGTTCCTCTAGCGGGGGGCACCAAGAGACCCAGTACTTC
>once|TRBD2|TRBJ2-3|TRBV5-1
CASSFGGIAYTQYF
TGCGCCAGCAGCTTCGGGGGGATCGCATATACGCAGTACTTT
>many|TRBD1|TRBJ2-1|TRBV2
CASRPDRDAYNEQFF
TGTGCCAGCAGACCCGACAGGGATGCCTACAATGAGCAGTTCTTC
>.|TRBD2|TRBJ2-2|TRBV20-1
CSARRTSGGTGELFF
TGCAGTGCCAGGAGGACTAGTGGAGGCACCGGGGAGCTGTTTTTT
>once|TRBD2|TRBJ2-3|TRBV7-3
CASSPDCGGSDMQYF
TGTGCCAGCAGCCCCGACTGCGGGGGGTCAGATATGCAGTATTTT
>many|.|TRBJ2-1|TRBV6-1
CASGTGTPATWAFF
TGTGCCAGCGGAACCGGGACTCCTGCGACGTGGGCGTTCTTC
>many|.|TRBJ2-2|TRBV27
CASTPWNTGELFF
TGTGCCAGCACCCCATGGAACACCGGGGAGCTGTTTTTT
>many|TRBD1|TRBJ2-5|TRBV15
CATSRDKFSPDRDHETQYF
TGTGCCACCAGCAGAGATAAGTTCTCGCCGGACAGGGACCACGAGACCCAGTACTTC
>many|.|TRBJ2-7|TRBV20-1
CSARDRSDNAQYF
TGCAGTGCTAGAGATCGAAGTGATAACGCGCAGTACTTC
>few|TRBD1|TRBJ2-3|TRBV10-3
CAISSGTGGFDRYF
TGTGCCATCAGTTCCGGGACAGGGGGTTTCGATCGGTATTTT
>many|TRBD2|TRBJ2-1|TRBV7-3
CASSRLAGVINEQFF
TGTGCCAGCAGTCGACTAGCGGGAGTTATCAATGAGCAGTTCTTC
>.|.|TRBJ1-2|TRBV7-2
CARRMDGLNYGYTF
TGTGCCAGGAGAATGGACGGCTTAAACTATGGCTACACCTTC
>.|.|TRBJ2-1|TRBV21-1
CASSNSYEQFF
TGTGCCAGCAGCAACAGTTATGAGCAGTTCTTC
>many|TRBD1|TRBJ2-1|TRBV15
CATSRDRQGATDEQFF
TGTGCCACCAGCAGAGATAGGCAGGGGGCTACGGATGAGCAGTTCTTC
>many|TRBD1|TRBJ2-1|TRBV18
CASSPNGQGASNEQFF
TGTGCCAGCTCACCGAACGGACAGGGGGCGAGCAATGAGCAGTTCTTC
>many|.|TRBJ1-2|TRBV6-1
CASSLQENYGYTF
TGTGCCAGCAGTTTACAGGAAAACTATGGCTACACCTTC
>many|.|TRBJ2-6|TRBV11-2
CASSLSGSTTGANVLTF
TGTGCCAGCAGCTTAAGTGGAAGTACCACTGGGGCCAACGTCCTGACTTTC
>medium-sized|.|TRBJ2-1|TRBV29-1
CSVYSSYNEQFF
TGCAGCGTCTATAGCTCCTACAATGAGCAGTTCTTC
>many|.|TRBJ1-6|TRBV5-1
CASSLRGNNSPLHF
TGCGCCAGCAGCTTAAGAGGGAATAATTCACCCCTCCACTTT
>.|.|TRBJ1-2|TRBV29-1
CSEENKRTVNAYGYTF
TGCAGCGAGGAAAACAAAAGGACAGTGAATGCCTATGGCTACACCTTC
>.|.|TRBJ1-5|TRBV28
CASSSQGRSNQPQHF
TGTGCCAGCAGTTCTCAGGGTCGGAGCAATCAGCCCCAGCATTTT
>.|.|TRBJ2-3|TRBV11-2
CASSLTGAGADTQYF
TGTGCCAGCAGTCTTACGGGGGCCGGGGCAGATACGCAGTATTTT
>many|TRBD2|TRBJ2-1|TRBV7-3
CASSLGTSGRINEQFF
TGTGCCAGCAGCTTAGGGACTAGCGGGAGAATCAATGAGCAGTTCTTC
>many|.|TRBJ2-1|TRBV7-2
CASSFDWGDYNEQFF
TGTGCCAGCAGCTTCGACTGGGGCGACTACAATGAGCAGTTCTTC
>many|.|TRBJ1-1|TRBV29-1
CSVVGRRNTEAFF
TGCAGCGTTGTGGGGAGGAGGAACACTGAAGCTTTCTTT
>many|TRBD1|TRBJ1-1|TRBV5-1
CASSTGGGGNTEAFF
TGCGCCAGCTCGACAGGGGGAGGGGGGAACACTGAAGCTTTCTTT
>many|.|TRBJ1-1|TRBV6-5
CASSPEGPMNTEAFF
TGTGCCAGCAGCCCCGAGGGGCCAATGAACACTGAAGCTTTCTTT
>many|.|TRBJ2-7|TRBV7-2
CASSASSYEQYF
TGTGCCAGCAGCGCCAGCTCCTACGAGCAGTACTTC
>many|.|TRBJ2-5|TRBV12-3/TRBV12-4
CASSTDLPREETQYF
TGTGCCAGCAGCACGGACCTCCCCAGGGAAGAGACCCAGTACTTC
>many|TRBD1|TRBJ2-3|TRBV20-1
CSASDRATDTQYF
TGCAGTGCTAGTGACAGGGCCACAGATACGCAGTATTTT
>many|TRBD2|TRBJ2-1|TRBV11-3
CASSPRLAVYNEQFF
TGTGCCAGCAGCCCGCGACTAGCGGTTTACAATGAGCAGTTCTTC
>.|TRBD2|TRBJ2-3|TRBV20-1
CSAVPGLAKDTQYF
TGCAGTGCCGTCCCGGGACTAGCGAAAGATACGCAGTATTTT
>many|.|TRBJ2-3|TRBV15
CATSREKIGADTQYF
TGTGCCACCAGCAGAGAGAAAATCGGGGCAGATACGCAGTATTTT
>many|.|TRBJ1-5|TRBV7-9
CASDAGNYQPQHF
TGTGCCAGCGACGCAGGGAACTATCAGCCCCAGCATTTT
>.|.|TRBJ1-3|TRBV5-1
CASSTRGGEFSGNTIYF
TGCGCCAGCAGCACCAGGGGAGGAGAATTCTCTGGAAACACCATATATTTT
>many|TRBD2|TRBJ2-5|TRBV15
CATSSPSGDWETQYF
TGTGCCACCAGCAGCCCTAGCGGGGACTGGGAGACCCAGTACTTC
>many|.|TRBJ1-2|TRBV12-3/TRBV12-4
CASSLNPTHYGYTF
TGTGCCAGCAGTTTAAATCCGACCCACTATGGCTACACCTTC
>.|TRBD2|TRBJ2-3|TRBV7-9
CASSPPFELAGADTQYF
TGTGCCAGCAGCCCGCCCTTCGAGCTAGCGGGAGCAGATACGCAGTATTTT
>many|.|TRBJ2-7|TRBV6-1
CASLGASYEQYF
TGTGCCAGCCTAGGGGCCTCCTACGAGCAGTACTTC
>many|.|TRBJ2-2|TRBV2
CASSEKRRNTGELFF
TGTGCCAGCAGTGAGAAGAGGAGGAACACCGGGGAGCTGTTTTTT
>many|.|TRBJ1-4|TRBV5-1
CASSLAPGESGEKLFF
TGCGCCAGCAGCTTAGCACCGGGGGAGTCAGGTGAAAAACTGTTTTTT
>.|TRBD1|TRBJ2-3|TRBV7-3
CASSPGGGGTDTQYF
TGTGCCAGCAGCCCAGGGGGTGGAGGCACAGATACGCAGTATTTT
>many|.|TRBJ2-7|TRBV5-1
CASSGPTYEQYF
TGCGCCAGCAGCGGGCCAACCTACGAGCAGTACTTC
>many|TRBD1|TRBJ2-1|TRBV5-1
CASRTGTGVNNEQFF
TGCGCCAGCAGGACGGGAACAGGGGTTAACAATGAGCAGTTCTTC
>few|.|TRBJ2-5|TRBV12-3/TRBV12-4
CASTRDARETLYF
TGTGCCAGCACTCGGGACGCGAGAGAGACCCTGTACTTC
>many|.|TRBJ2-1|TRBV5-1
CASNTGNTIYNEQFF
TGCGCCAGCAACACAGGAAACACCATATACAATGAGCAGTTCTTC
>few|TRBD2|TRBJ2-2|TRBV7-4
CASSPSLASGELFF
TGTGCCAGCAGCCCGTCACTAGCGTCCGGGGAGCTGTTTTTT
>many|TRBD2|TRBJ2-7|TRBV19
CASKSSGVSYEQYF
TGTGCCAGTAAAAGTAGCGGGGTCTCCTACGAGCAGTACTTC
>many|TRBD2|TRBJ2-2|TRBV3-1
CASSPGASGAPTGELFF
TGTGCCAGCAGCCCAGGCGCTAGCGGGGCTCCCACCGGGGAGCTGTTTTTT
>.|TRBD1|TRBJ2-5|TRBV4-2
CASSQDHRGEETQYF
TGTGCCAGCAGCCAAGATCACAGGGGCGAAGAGACCCAGTACTTC
>.|.|TRBJ2-3|TRBV5-1
CASRSTRSTDTQYF
TGCGCCAGCAGATCGACGCGCAGCACAGATACGCAGTATTTT
>.|.|TRBJ1-6|TRBV12-3/TRBV12-4
CASSLGREGRNSPLHF
TGTGCCAGCAGTTTAGGCAGGGAGGGGCGGAATTCACCCCTCCACTTT